This T cell receptor (beta chain) is drawn from a study of cytomegalovirus exposure and HLA in healthy donors. Germline CDR1 KGHSH, CDR2 LQKENI. The ends lost 0 bases at V and 6 bases at J; junction bases unmatched: 14. The CDR3 covers 19 residues. Findings and limits, study-wide: Most TCR sequences proved rare, with some public TCRs found in many donors.

Data came from immunoSEQ multiplex PCR; TCRdb stores just in-frame clones and leaves some out. In the table there are roughly 140,000 clones, 85% to 90% of which are singletons. As for this clone: Its specificity is unknown.

The gene calls are TRBV18 and TRBJ2-1; 10 bases match TRBD2. This TCR came from a woman aged 18-30 years in good health and CMV-seropositive. What was sequenced was PBMCs. The CDR3 DNA sequence: TGTGCCAGCTCACCACCGTGGGCTAGCGGGAGATGGTCGGGCAATGAGCAGTTCTTC. It translates to CASSPPWASGRWSGNEQFF.